A selection of T cell receptor beta chains follows, all from one sample in a study of OX40 agonist ivuxolimab in advanced cancers. Here immunoSEQ multiplex PCR was the method, and the copy in TCRdb shows in-frame clones only, minus some. The sample has tens of thousands of clones; 85% are singletons. Sequenced material: CD4+ or CD8+ T cells sorted from blood, taken in a trial of the OX40 agonist ivuxolimab. Source of these receptors: an adult with an advanced solid tumor such as melanoma, head and neck, liver or kidney cancer. Both conserved end residues are part of each CDR3. D genes are given only for firm matches. Clone size is given for some rows only: seen once, a few or many times, or a class if the clone is expanded.

J gene,clone size,D gene,V gene,CDR3 protein,CDR3 DNA
TRBJ2-5,NA,TRBD1,TRBV10-3,CAISDRGLQETQYF,TGTGCCATCAGCGACAGGGGCCTTCAAGAGACCCAGTACTTC
TRBJ1-5,NA,TRBD1,TRBV7-8,CASSSPAGGARNQPQHF,TGTGCCAGCAGCTCCCCCGCAGGGGGGGCACGGAATCAGCCCCAGCATTTT
TRBJ2-3,NA,NA,TRBV2,CASSEVWGRGNTQYF,TGTGCCAGCAGTGAAGTGTGGGGGCGGGGAAATACGCAGTATTTT
TRBJ1-1,NA,NA,TRBV6-5,CASRWTQNTEAFF,TGTGCCAGCCGCTGGACGCAGAACACTGAAGCTTTCTTT
TRBJ2-1,NA,NA,TRBV19,CASRRDFSYNEQFF,TGTGCCAGTCGCCGGGACTTCTCCTACAATGAGCAGTTCTTC
TRBJ1-2,NA,NA,TRBV19,CASSIPRGSYGYTF,TGTGCCAGTAGTATACCCCGCGGCAGTTATGGCTACACCTTC
TRBJ1-6,NA,NA,TRBV5-6,CASSLADINSPLHF,TGTGCCAGCAGCTTGGCGGACATCAATTCACCCCTCCACTTT
TRBJ2-7,NA,NA,TRBV7-9,CASSLDSGTSYEQYF,TGTGCCAGCAGCTTAGATTCGGGGACATCCTACGAGCAGTACTTC
TRBJ1-2,NA,TRBD1,TRBV30,CAWSRDRVGYTF,TGTGCCTGGAGTAGAGACAGGGTTGGCTACACCTTC
TRBJ1-2,NA,NA,TRBV9,CASGPQGQGNYGYTF,TGTGCCAGCGGACCACAGGGCCAGGGTAACTATGGCTACACCTTC
TRBJ1-1,NA,NA,TRBV5-6,CASSDSGSPWSTEAFF,TGTGCCAGCAGTGATTCGGGGAGCCCATGGAGCACTGAAGCTTTCTTT
TRBJ2-5,NA,NA,TRBV15,CATSRDRQGQETQYF,TGTGCCACCAGCAGAGACAGGCAGGGCCAAGAGACCCAGTACTTC
TRBJ1-2,NA,NA,TRBV6-5,CASSSRPGYGYTF,TGTGCCAGCAGTAGCCGACCAGGCTATGGCTACACCTTC
TRBJ1-3,NA,NA,TRBV7-8,CASSLNLGEDGNTIYF,TGTGCCAGCAGCCTCAATTTAGGTGAAGACGGAAACACCATATATTTT
TRBJ2-7,NA,NA,TRBV11-2,CASSPTNYEQYF,TGTGCCAGCAGCCCGACGAACTACGAGCAGTACTTC
TRBJ2-3,NA,NA,TRBV7-2,CASSFGGWSDTQYF,TGTGCCAGCAGCTTTGGGGGGTGGTCGGATACGCAGTATTTT
TRBJ1-2,NA,NA,TRBV25-1,CASSDPAGGEGSYTF,TGTGCCAGCAGTGACCCCGCGGGGGGGGAAGGGAGCTACACCTTC
TRBJ1-1,NA,NA,TRBV18,CASSYINTEAFF,TGTGCCAGCTCTTACATCAACACTGAAGCTTTCTTT
TRBJ2-5,NA,NA,TRBV19,CASRPRTQETQYF,TGTGCCAGTCGTCCTCGGACCCAAGAGACCCAGTACTTC
TRBJ2-2,NA,TRBD1,TRBV5-1,CASSSSGQETGELFF,TGCGCCAGCAGCTCCTCGGGACAGGAGACCGGGGAGCTGTTTTTT
TRBJ1-1,NA,NA,TRBV19,CASTARNRDTEAFF,TGTGCCAGTACCGCACGTAACAGGGACACTGAAGCTTTCTTT
TRBJ2-7,NA,NA,TRBV27,CASSTVDSPYEQYF,TGTGCCAGCAGTACAGTGGACAGCCCCTACGAGCAGTACTTC
TRBJ1-4,NA,TRBD1,TRBV5-1,CASSLRQGGEKLFF,TGCGCCAGCAGCCTGCGACAGGGAGGGGAAAAACTGTTTTTT
TRBJ2-7,few,TRBD1,TRBV4-1,CASSQAKGATSEQYF,TGCGCCAGCAGCCAAGCGAAGGGGGCGACGTCCGAGCAGTACTTC
TRBJ2-2,NA,TRBD2,TRBV4-1,CASSQEGPRTSGITSYTGELFF,TGCGCCAGCAGCCAAGAGGGGCCAAGGACTAGCGGGATAACCTCGTACACCGGGGAGCTGTTTTTT
TRBJ2-1,NA,TRBD1,TRBV5-4,CASSLRGQGIDNEQFF,TGTGCCAGCAGCTTGCGGGGACAGGGCATCGACAATGAGCAGTTCTTC
TRBJ2-3,NA,NA,TRBV5-1,CASSLGQGPSTDTQYF,TGCGCCAGCAGCCTGGGCCAGGGGCCTAGCACAGATACGCAGTATTTT
TRBJ2-5,NA,NA,TRBV4-1,CASSPLLRGRRETQYF,TGCGCCAGCAGCCCGCTTTTACGGGGGCGAAGAGAGACCCAGTACTTC
TRBJ2-3,NA,NA,TRBV30,CAWSVQGGTDTQYF,TGTGCCTGGAGTGTACAGGGCGGCACAGATACGCAGTATTTT
TRBJ2-7,NA,TRBD1,TRBV11-3,CASSPSPDRAAYEQYF,TGTGCCAGCAGCCCCTCACCGGACAGGGCGGCCTACGAGCAGTACTTC
TRBJ2-1,NA,TRBD2,TRBV6-6,CASTTGDYSYNEQFF,TGTGCCAGCACCACGGGGGACTATTCCTACAATGAGCAGTTCTTC
TRBJ1-1,NA,NA,TRBV6-1,CASILQGNTEAFF,TGTGCCAGCATTTTACAGGGGAACACTGAAGCTTTCTTT
TRBJ1-5,few,TRBD1,TRBV6-1,CASSRQGQDQPQHF,TGTGCCAGCAGCCGACAGGGCCAGGATCAGCCCCAGCATTTT
TRBJ1-6,NA,NA,TRBV18,CASSPNLIQGSYNSPLHF,TGTGCCAGCTCACCGAATCTCATCCAGGGCTCCTATAATTCACCCCTCCACTTT
TRBJ1-2,NA,NA,TRBV2,CASSEGSTANYGYTF,TGTGCCAGCAGTGAAGGATCGACCGCAAACTATGGCTACACCTTC
TRBJ2-7,NA,NA,TRBV5-1,CASSLTPIPRSYEQYF,TGCGCCAGCAGCTTGACTCCGATCCCAAGGTCCTACGAGCAGTACTTC
TRBJ1-2,NA,NA,TRBV19,CASSYSGRSYTF,TGTGCCAGTAGTTATAGTGGCAGGAGCTACACCTTC
TRBJ1-5,NA,NA,TRBV18,CASSPGFNQPQHF,TGTGCCAGCTCACCCGGCTTCAATCAGCCCCAGCATTTT
TRBJ2-2,NA,NA,TRBV30,CAWSVGTGSLDTGELFF,TGTGCCTGGAGTGTAGGAACAGGGAGTTTGGACACCGGGGAGCTGTTTTTT
TRBJ2-3,NA,NA,TRBV18,CASSLRGAFSTDTQYF,TGTGCCAGCTCCCTCCGTGGGGCGTTTTCCACAGATACGCAGTATTTT
TRBJ1-1,NA,NA,TRBV25-1,CASSRNTEAFF,TGTGCCAGCAGTCGGAACACTGAAGCTTTCTTT
TRBJ1-2,NA,TRBD1,TRBV28,CASNPQGARHGYTF,TGTGCCAGCAACCCTCAGGGGGCGCGTCATGGCTACACCTTC
TRBJ2-2,NA,NA,TRBV7-9,CASRKGGPPRAGELFF,TGTGCCAGCAGGAAGGGGGGACCCCCCAGGGCGGGGGAGCTGTTTTTT
TRBJ2-7,NA,TRBD1,TRBV5-1,CASRTGTAESYEQYF,TGCGCCAGCAGGACCGGGACAGCGGAATCCTACGAGCAGTACTTC
TRBJ1-3,NA,NA,TRBV5-1,CASSLGDSGNTIYF,TGCGCCAGCAGCTTGGGCGACAGCGGAAACACCATATATTTT
TRBJ1-2,NA,NA,TRBV29-1,CSVVIANYGYTF,TGCAGCGTTGTTATAGCGAACTATGGCTACACCTTC
TRBJ2-5,NA,NA,TRBV11-3,CASSLGHQETQYF,TGTGCCAGCAGCTTGGGGCACCAAGAGACCCAGTACTTC
TRBJ1-1,NA,NA,TRBV5-1,CASSLGSGGNTEAFF,TGCGCCAGCAGCTTGGGATCAGGTGGGAACACTGAAGCTTTCTTT
TRBJ2-5,NA,NA,TRBV15,CATSFFGRQVQETQYF,TGTGCCACCAGCTTCTTCGGGCGACAGGTTCAAGAGACCCAGTACTTC
TRBJ1-1,NA,NA,TRBV18,CASSKDQGQNTEAFF,TGTGCCAGCTCAAAAGACCAGGGACAGAACACTGAAGCTTTCTTT
TRBJ2-5,few,NA,TRBV20-1,CSASLETQYF,TGCAGTGCTAGTTTAGAGACCCAGTACTTC
TRBJ2-7,few,NA,TRBV19,CASRGMYEQYF,TGTGCCAGTAGAGGGATGTACGAGCAGTACTTC
TRBJ2-7,NA,NA,TRBV9,CASSAQGSYEQYF,TGTGCCAGCAGCGCGCAGGGCTCCTACGAGCAGTACTTC